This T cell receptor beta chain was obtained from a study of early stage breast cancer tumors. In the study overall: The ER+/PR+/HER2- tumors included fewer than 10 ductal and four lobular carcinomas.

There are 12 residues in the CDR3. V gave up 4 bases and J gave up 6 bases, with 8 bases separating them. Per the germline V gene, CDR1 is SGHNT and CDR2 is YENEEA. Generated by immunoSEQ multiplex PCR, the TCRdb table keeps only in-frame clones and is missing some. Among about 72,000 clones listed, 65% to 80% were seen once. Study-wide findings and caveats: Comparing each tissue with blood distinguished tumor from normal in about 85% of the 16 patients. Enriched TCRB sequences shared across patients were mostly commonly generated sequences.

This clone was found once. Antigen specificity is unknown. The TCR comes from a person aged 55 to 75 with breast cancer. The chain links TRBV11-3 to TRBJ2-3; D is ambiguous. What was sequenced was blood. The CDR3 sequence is CASSSYTDTQYF. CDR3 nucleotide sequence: TGTGCCAGCAGCTCTTATACGGATACGCAGTATTTT.